Below, 5 T cell receptor beta chains from the same sample are listed, as sequenced in a study of blood T cell repertoires in COVID-19 (dated by TCRdb to 2020 to 2021). Receptors were amplified or captured by the immunoSEQ multiplex PCR assay. What TCRdb holds here is the immuneACCESS table cut down to in-frame rearrangements. Part of the clones is not present; checked against another copy, under half of the missing clones reflect an unresolved V gene, and the others are unexplained. The sample data list 200,000 to 300,000 clones, and around 84% of these were observed just once. The ten most abundant clones make up approximately 2.3% of the sample. Sequencing was carried out using peripheral blood. Receptors were obtained from a man between 40 and 49 years old who had recovered from COVID-19.

The genes are TRBV3-1 (or the pseudogene TRBV3-2) and TRBJ1-1, with D perhaps matching TRBD1 (5 bases). This CDR3 comprises 14 residues. Germline CDR1 and CDR2: LGHDT and YNNKEL (reference sequence). The germline V and J ends were trimmed by 3 bases and 4 bases, with 12 bases remaining between them. The CDR3 sequence: CASSHRDRGTEAFF. CDR3 coding DNA: TGTGCCAGCAGCCACCGCGACAGAGGCACTGAAGCTTTCTTT.

The V gene is TRBV29-1, the J gene TRBJ2-5, with 8 positions matching TRBD1. Germline-derived CDR1 and CDR2 are SQVTM and ANQGSEA. This CDR3 region has 14 residues. V was pared by 6 bases and J by 4 bases, with 10 bases of the junction left unmatched. The chain's CDR3 is CSVHRQGKGETQYF. CDR3 nucleotide sequence: TGCAGCGTCCACCGACAGGGGAAGGGAGAGACCCAGTACTTC. The variable domain in full, completed from reference TRBV29-1 and TRBJ2-5, reads SAVISQKPSRDICQRGTSLTIQCQVDSQVTMMFWYRQQPGQSLTLIATANQGSEATYESGFVIDKFPISRPNLTFSTLTVSNMSPEDSSIYLCSVHRQGKGETQYFGPGTRLLVL.

This sequence joins TRBV24-1 and TRBJ2-1; tentative D call: TRBD2 (5 bases). Looked up from germline, CDR1 is KGHDR and CDR2 is SFDVKD. Between the trimmed V and J ends, which lost 1 base and 5 bases, there was a span of 11 bases. The CDR3 is 15 residues long. CDR3 protein: CATSDFTDGNNEQFF. The CDR3 DNA reads TGTGCCACCAGTGATTTTACCGACGGGAACAATGAGCAGTTCTTC.

The gene calls are TRBV7-9 and TRBJ2-4, with 8 positions matching TRBD2. Trimming took 3 bases from V and 4 from J; bases not matched to a gene: 5. Germline CDR1 reads SEHNR; CDR2 reads FQNEAQ (reference sequence). The CDR3 covers 15 residues. The CDR3: CASSFMRGEKNIQYF. DNA for the CDR3: TGTGCCAGCAGCTTTATGCGGGGGGAAAAAAACATTCAGTACTTC.

A single count supports this clone. The chain carries TRBV7-2 and TRBJ2-2; a weak D match, TRBD1 (6 bases). The V end lost 6 bases, the J end lost 0 bases, and 14 bases lay between the germline ends. Germline CDR1 reads SGHTA; CDR2 reads FQGNSA. The length of the CDR3 is 16 residues. The DNA for the CDR3 is TGTGCCAGCAGTCATCGCAGGGGACCGAACACCGGGGAGCTGTTTTTT. Protein product: CASSHRRGPNTGELFF.